The 8 T cell receptor beta chains presented below share a single source sample, sequenced in a study of siplizumab effects on memory and regulatory T cells. The repertoire was sequenced with immunoSEQ multiplex PCR; TCRdb's copy has only in-frame clones and lacks some. The sample has around 100,000 clones, around 90% seen once. Sequencing was performed on non-Treg CD4+ T cells sorted from blood. The receptors derive from a human donor in good health.

The chain uses TRBV5-4 and TRBJ2-5; D might be TRBD2 (5 bases). Germline V lookup: CDR1 SGHNT, CDR2 YYREEE (reference sequence). The V end was cut by 4 bases, the J end by 5 bases, with 15 bases between. This CDR3 comprises 14 residues. CDR3 amino acids: CASSLRTEGETQYF. The CDR3 coding sequence is TGTGCCAGCAGCCTTAGGACTGAAGGCGAGACCCAGTACTTC.

The V gene is TRBV7-2, the J gene TRBJ2-5; 8 nucleotides agree with TRBD1. This CDR3 is built from 15 residues. Germline V CDR1 and CDR2: SGHTA, FQGNSA. The V gene end was trimmed by 3 bases and the J gene end by 3 bases; junction bases not matched to a gene: 6. The CDR3 sequence is CASSFDRGIKETQYF. The CDR3 coding sequence is TGTGCCAGCAGCTTTGACAGGGGAATAAAAGAGACCCAGTACTTC.

CDR3 sequence: CSVVTGEGNQPQHF. The CDR3 nucleotides are TGCAGCGTCGTTACAGGGGAGGGCAATCAGCCCCAGCATTTT. The rearrangement links TRBV29-1 to TRBJ1-5; 7 nucleotides match TRBD1. The J segment lost 2 bases and the V segment lost 6 bases, leaving 7 bases of the junction unmatched. Germline V gene data show CDR1 as SQVTM and CDR2 as ANQGSEA. The CDR3 loop spans 14 amino acids.

The J gene is TRBJ2-1, the V gene TRBV30; the D gene could be TRBD1 or TRBD2 (5 bases each). The CDR3 is 14 amino acids. The V end was cut by 3 bases, the J end by 2 bases, with 11 bases between. CDR1 and CDR2 from the germline V gene are GTSNPN and SVGIG (reference sequence). CDR3 residues: CAWSRDGTYNEQFF. The CDR3 nucleotides read TGTGCCTGGAGCCGGGACGGGACCTACAATGAGCAGTTCTTC.

V gene TRBV30 combines with J gene TRBJ2-5; 7 bases fit TRBD2. Germline V gene lookup returns CDR1 GTSNPN and CDR2 SVGIG (reference sequence). The CDR3 is made up of 13 amino acids. Trimming took 4 bases from V and 5 from J; bases not matched to a gene: 7. Here the CDR3 DNA reads TGTGCCTGGATGGGAGGGCCGTTCGAGACCCAGTACTTC. Protein: CAWMGGPFETQYF.

The rearrangement uses TRBV28 and TRBJ2-4; D uncertain. The V end lost 7 bases, the J end lost 0 bases, and 13 bases lay between the germline ends. CDR3 length: 15 amino acids. CDR1 and CDR2 (germline): MDHEN, SYDVKM. CDR3: CASTRPAIAKNIQYF. Here the CDR3 DNA reads TGTGCCAGCACTCGCCCGGCCATAGCCAAAAACATTCAGTACTTC.

This clone was seen once. This chain uses TRBV6-1 with TRBJ2-7, with no clear D. From germline, CDR1 is MNHNS and CDR2 SASEGT. The V gene lost 6 bases and the J gene lost 5 bases, with 20 bases spanning the gap. This CDR3 has 15 residues. CDR3 coding DNA: TGTGCCAGCAGCCTAATGGGATCACCCCCAAACGAGCAGTACTTC. Its protein product is CASSLMGSPPNEQYF.

The rearrangement links TRBV29-1 to TRBJ2-7; D perhaps matches TRBD2 (6 bases). The germline V gene encodes CDR1 SQVTM and CDR2 ANQGSEA. V gave up 6 bases and J gave up 7 bases, with 22 bases separating them. CDR3 length: 14 residues. The CDR3 sequence is CSVVRTNLGREQYF. CDR3 coding DNA: TGCAGCGTCGTCCGGACTAACCTTGGCCGGGAGCAGTACTTC.